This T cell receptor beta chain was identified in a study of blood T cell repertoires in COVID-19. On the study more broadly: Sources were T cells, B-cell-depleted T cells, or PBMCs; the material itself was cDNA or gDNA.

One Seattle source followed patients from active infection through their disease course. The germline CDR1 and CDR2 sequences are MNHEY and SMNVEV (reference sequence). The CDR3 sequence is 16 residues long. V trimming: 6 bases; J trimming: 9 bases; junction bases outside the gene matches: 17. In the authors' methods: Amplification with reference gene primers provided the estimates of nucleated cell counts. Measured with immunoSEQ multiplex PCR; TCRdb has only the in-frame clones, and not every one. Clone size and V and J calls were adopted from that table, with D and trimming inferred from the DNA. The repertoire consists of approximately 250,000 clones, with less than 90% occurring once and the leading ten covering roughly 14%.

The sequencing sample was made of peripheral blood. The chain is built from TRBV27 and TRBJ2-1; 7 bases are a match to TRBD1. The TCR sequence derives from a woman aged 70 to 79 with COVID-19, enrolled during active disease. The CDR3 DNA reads TGTGCCAGCAGCCCTTTCATGACAGGGAAATATGGTGAGCAGTTCTTC. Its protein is CASSPFMTGKYGEQFF.